This T cell receptor (beta chain) was captured by sequencing in a study of blood T cell repertoires in COVID-19. Study background: The United States, Italy and Spain supplied acute and convalescent COVID-19 samples. T cells, B-cell-depleted T cells, or PBMCs supplied cDNA or gDNA.

This table comes from immunoSEQ multiplex PCR, and its TCRdb copy is limited to in-frame clones, with some not included. The sample holds roughly 140,000 clones; about four fifths are singletons and the top ten take about 0.5%. Germline V gene lookup returns CDR1 SGHAT and CDR2 FQNNGV. The junction had 5 bases not matched to a gene; V was cut back by 5 bases and J by 8 bases. This CDR3 contains 13 residues. This rearrangement joins TRBV11-2 to TRBJ1-2, with 10 bases aligning to TRBD1. The sample was peripheral blood. The source is a man in his 60s with acute or convalescent COVID-19. CDR3 nucleotide sequence: TGTGCCAGCAGCATCGGGACAGGGGCCGGCTACACCTTC. Encoded protein: CASSIGTGAGYTF.